A selection of T cell receptor beta chains follows, all from one sample in a study of PD-L1 blockade in urothelial cancer. Data came from immunoSEQ multiplex PCR; TCRdb stores just in-frame clones and leaves some out. Seen here are about 90,000 clones, 85% to 95% observed once, and the top ten hold 8% to 9.5%. The input for sequencing was PBMCs, taken around atezolizumab (anti-PD-L1) treatment. All receptors derive from a man aged 60 to 75 with urothelial cancer. CDR3s leave out the opening cysteine and the closing phenylalanine or tryptophan. Part of the rows lack a size; the others show once, few, many or a class for expanded clones.

TRBV19	TRBJ2-2	.	ASRPDRATGELF
TRBV4-3	TRBJ2-1	.	ASSQLPGLSNNEQF
TRBV6-1	TRBJ2-7	.	ASSETRYEQY
TRBV14	TRBJ2-1	.	ASSRWTGANEQF
TRBV5-1	TRBJ2-5	.	ASSLPEGGETQY
TRBV30	TRBJ1-4	.	AWTKGDEKLF
TRBV5-1	TRBJ2-2	.	ASSLDRPNTGELF
TRBV5-1	TRBJ2-3	.	ASSLVEGSTDTQY
TRBV28	TRBJ1-2	.	ASSLHDRGGYT
TRBV5-1	TRBJ2-7	.	ASSFDKGSYEQY
TRBV28	TRBJ2-1	once	ASSLASGRGSSYNEQF
TRBV30	TRBJ2-2	.	AGRMWGQGSNTGELF
TRBV6-5	TRBJ2-7	.	ASSSFGGREEQY
TRBV5-1	TRBJ1-1	.	ASSVYGGTENTEAF
TRBV30	TRBJ2-7	.	ALTGALFYEQY